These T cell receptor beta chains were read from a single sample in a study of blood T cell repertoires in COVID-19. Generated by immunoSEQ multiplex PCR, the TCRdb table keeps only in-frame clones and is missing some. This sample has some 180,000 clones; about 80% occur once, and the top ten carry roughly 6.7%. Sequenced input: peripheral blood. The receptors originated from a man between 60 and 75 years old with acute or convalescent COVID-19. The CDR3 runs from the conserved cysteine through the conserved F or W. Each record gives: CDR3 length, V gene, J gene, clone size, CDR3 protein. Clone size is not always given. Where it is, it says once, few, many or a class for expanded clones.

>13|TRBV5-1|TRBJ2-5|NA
CASSLASRETQYF
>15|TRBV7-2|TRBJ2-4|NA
CASSLRQGLKNIQYF
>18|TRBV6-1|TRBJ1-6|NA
CASREGQSGSSYNSPLHF
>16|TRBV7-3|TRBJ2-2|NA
CASSPRTGAITGELFF
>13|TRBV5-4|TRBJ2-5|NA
CASSPTGRETQYF
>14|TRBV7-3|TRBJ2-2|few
CASSHTGNTGELFF
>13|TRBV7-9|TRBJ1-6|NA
CASSETGDSPLHF
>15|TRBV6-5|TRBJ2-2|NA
CASIGLGPPTGELFF
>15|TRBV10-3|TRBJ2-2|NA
CAISEDRVDTGELFF
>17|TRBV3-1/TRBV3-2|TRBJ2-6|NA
CASSQEVGQPGANVLTF
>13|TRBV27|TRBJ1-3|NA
CASITGAGNTIYF
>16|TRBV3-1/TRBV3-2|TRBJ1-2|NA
CASSQVVAGGAGGYTF
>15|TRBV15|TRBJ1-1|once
CATSSSPSGSTEAFF
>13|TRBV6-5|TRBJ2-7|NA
CASRNSNPYEQYF
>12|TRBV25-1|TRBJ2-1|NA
CATRRGDNEQFF
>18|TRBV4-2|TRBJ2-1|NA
CASSQVGLAGGRTNEQFF
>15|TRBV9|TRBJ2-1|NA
CASSVDGDYYNEQFF
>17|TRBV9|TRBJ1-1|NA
CASSPAEDRVRWTEAFF
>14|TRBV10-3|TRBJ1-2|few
CAISELSGTGGYTF
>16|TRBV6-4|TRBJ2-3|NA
CASSDSTSGGADTQYF
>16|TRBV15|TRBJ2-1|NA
CATSSQQGSAYNEQFF
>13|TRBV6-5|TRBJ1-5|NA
CASRWASNQPQHF
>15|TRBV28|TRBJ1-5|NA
CASSLRTGLNQPQHF
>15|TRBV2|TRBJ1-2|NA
CARNPGTGYAYGYTF
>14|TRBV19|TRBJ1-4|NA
CASSIQGAYEKLFF
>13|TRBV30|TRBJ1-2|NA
CAWSVQGVGGYTF
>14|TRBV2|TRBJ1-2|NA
CASRSGQLNYGYTF
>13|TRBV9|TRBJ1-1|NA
CASSARVGTEAFF
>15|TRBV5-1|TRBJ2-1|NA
CASSKRYSSYNEQFF
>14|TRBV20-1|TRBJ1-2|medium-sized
CSASTGQWVDGYTF
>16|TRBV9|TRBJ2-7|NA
CASSVLPGQGFYEQYF
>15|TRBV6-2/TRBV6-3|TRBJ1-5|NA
CASSTTGTGSQPQHF
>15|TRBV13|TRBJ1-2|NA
CASSSRGADSYGYTF
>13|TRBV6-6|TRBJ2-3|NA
CASSTGGPDTQYF
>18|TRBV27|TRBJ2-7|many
CASSLSHPGQDPSYEQYF
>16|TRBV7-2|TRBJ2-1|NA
CASSLTGTRRSNEQFF
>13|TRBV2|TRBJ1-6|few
CASSGTGDSPLHF
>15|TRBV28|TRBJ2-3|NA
CASRPRGEITDTQYF
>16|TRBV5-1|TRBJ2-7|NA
CASSLEREALYYEQYF
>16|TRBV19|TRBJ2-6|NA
CASSIAGGSGANVLTF
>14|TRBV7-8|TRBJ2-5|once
CASSLGTGRETQYF
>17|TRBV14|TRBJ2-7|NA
CASSRTTLAGHYYEQYF
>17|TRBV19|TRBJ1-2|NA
CASSMFSQAAINYGYTF
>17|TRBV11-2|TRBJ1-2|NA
CASSRIADSRDHYGYTF
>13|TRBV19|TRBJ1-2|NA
CASSIGVGGGYTF
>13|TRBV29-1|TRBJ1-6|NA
CSVGSSYNSPLHF
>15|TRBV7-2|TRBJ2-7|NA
CASSQTPGQGREQYF
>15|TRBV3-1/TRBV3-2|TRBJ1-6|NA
CASSQVRASGSPLHF
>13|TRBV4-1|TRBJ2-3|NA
CASSQDRGLVQYF
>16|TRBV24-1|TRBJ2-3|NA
CATSDSTSGGGNTQYF
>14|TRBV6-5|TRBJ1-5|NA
CASSFRGTYQPQHF
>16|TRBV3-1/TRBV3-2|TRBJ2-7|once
CASSQDSSGWLREQYF
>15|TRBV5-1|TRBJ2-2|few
CASSLYGGNTGELFF